The T cell receptor (beta chain) described here comes from a study of radiotherapy plus CTLA-4 blockade in lung cancer. Across the study: Disease control was seen in 25% to 40% of patients, objective responses in more than 15%.

Per germline, CDR1 SGHKS and CDR2 YYEKEE (reference sequence). This CDR3 has 16 residues. V was pared by 4 bases and J by 3 bases, with 20 bases between. To note about this clone: Its cognate antigen is unknown.

Whole-study results and caveats: Early blood T cell clone changes and increased post-radiation serum interferon-beta were reportedly the strongest response predictors.

Measured with immunoSEQ multiplex PCR; TCRdb has only the in-frame clones, and not every one. This sample has 80,000 or so clones, with about 84% found just once. Specimen: peripheral blood, collected from a patient treated with radiotherapy plus ipilimumab. This receptor was obtained from a human donor with non-small cell lung cancer who had stable disease on radiotherapy plus ipilimumab. The V call is TRBV5-5, the J call TRBJ2-7; the D gene is possibly TRBD2 (6 bases). The CDR3, as DNA: TGTGCCAGCAGCCCTAGCGCAGGGTACGGGGGCTACGAGCAGTACTTC. This codes for CASSPSAGYGGYEQYF. The entire variable domain, with the rest obtained from reference TRBV5-5 and TRBJ2-7, is as follows: DAGVTQSPTHLIKTRGQQVTLRCSPISGHKSVSWYQQVLGQGPQFIFQYYEKEERGRGNFPDRFSARQFPNYSSELNVNALLLGDSALYLCASSPSAGYGGYEQYFGPGTRLTVT.